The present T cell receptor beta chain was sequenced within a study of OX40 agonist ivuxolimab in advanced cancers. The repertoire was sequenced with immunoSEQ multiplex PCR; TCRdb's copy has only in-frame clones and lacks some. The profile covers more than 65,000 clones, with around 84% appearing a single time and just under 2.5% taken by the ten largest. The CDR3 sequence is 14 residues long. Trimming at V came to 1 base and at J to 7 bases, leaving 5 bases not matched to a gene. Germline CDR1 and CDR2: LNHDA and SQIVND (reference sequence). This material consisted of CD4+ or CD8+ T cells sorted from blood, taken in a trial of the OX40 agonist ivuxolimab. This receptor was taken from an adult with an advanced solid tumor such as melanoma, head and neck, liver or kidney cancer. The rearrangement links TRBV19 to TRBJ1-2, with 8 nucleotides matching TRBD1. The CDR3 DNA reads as TGTGCCAGTAGTATAGGAAGGACAGGGTTTGGCTACACCTTC. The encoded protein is CASSIGRTGFGYTF.